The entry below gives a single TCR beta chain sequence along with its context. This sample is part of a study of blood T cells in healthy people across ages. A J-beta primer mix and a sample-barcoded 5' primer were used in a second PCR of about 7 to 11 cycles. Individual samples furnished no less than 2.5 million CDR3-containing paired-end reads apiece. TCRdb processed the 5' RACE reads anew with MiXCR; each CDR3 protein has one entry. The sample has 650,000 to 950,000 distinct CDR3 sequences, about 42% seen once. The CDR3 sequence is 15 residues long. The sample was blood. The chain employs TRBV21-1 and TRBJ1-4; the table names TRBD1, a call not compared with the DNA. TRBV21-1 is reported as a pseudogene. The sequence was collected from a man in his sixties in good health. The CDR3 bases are TGTGCCAGCAGCAAAGAAGGGACAGGTACCGAAAAACTGTTTTTT. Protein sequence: CASSKEGTGTEKLFF.